These 27 T cell receptor beta chains were sequenced from one sample in a study of blood T cells in healthy people across ages. The second PCR ran about 7 to 12 cycles with a sample-barcoded 5' primer and J-beta primers. TCRdb passed the 5' RACE reads through MiXCR, listing each CDR3 protein once. The table has about 1.5 million distinct CDR3 sequences, approximately 39% seen once. The sample taken for sequencing was blood. All receptors come from a woman aged 18-29 years in good health.

This clonotype has a handful of counts. The chain uses TRBV6-5 and TRBJ1-2; the D gene is possibly TRBD1 (5 bases). The CDR3 is 13 residues long. CDR1 is MNHEY, CDR2 SVGAGI, per germline. Trimming took 7 bases from V and 0 from J, leaving 9 bases between them. CDR3 sequence reads: CASTDSSNYGYTF. The CDR3 coding sequence is TGTGCCAGCACCGACAGTTCTAACTATGGCTACACCTTC.

The chain recombines TRBV10-1 with TRBJ1-6; D is unresolved. The CDR3 sequence is 13 residues long. V lost 8 bases and J 5 bases, leaving 10 bases between the germline ends. The germline V gene has CDR1 WNHNN and CDR2 SYGVQD (reference sequence). CDR3 nucleotide sequence: TGCGCCAGCGAAGGACTTCATAATTCACCCCTCCACTTT. Its translation: CASEGLHNSPLHF.

This chain uses TRBV15 with TRBJ1-5; D not certain. The CDR3 sequence is 16 residues long. The V gene lost 0 bases and the J gene lost 6 bases, with 15 bases spanning the gap. Per germline, CDR1 LNHNV and CDR2 YYDKDF (reference sequence). The CDR3 DNA reads TGTGCCACCAGCAGAGAGAGGGTAGGACCCAGTCAGCCCCAGCATTTT. It codes for CATSRERVGPSQPQHF.

The V gene is TRBV15, the J gene TRBJ2-7; D ambiguous. Near its end, the DNA agrees better with TRBJ2-4, so the J call may be wrong. The germline gives CDR1 LNHNV, CDR2 YYDKDF (reference sequence). This CDR3 contains 13 residues. CDR3 loop: CATSGSRGNIQYF. The CDR3 DNA reads TGTGCCACCAGCGGGTCTAGAGGAAACATTCAGTACTTC.

The rearrangement uses TRBV30 and TRBJ2-1, with 10 bases fitting TRBD2. The CDR3 totals 18 residues. With 1 base clipped from V and 2 bases from J, the junction kept 11 bases outside the gene matches. Germline CDR1 reads GTSNPN; CDR2 reads SVGIG (reference sequence). The CDR3 region has the DNA TGTGCCTGGAGTGGTCGAGGTAGCGGGGGGTCCACCTACAATGAGCAGTTCTTC. Translating it yields CAWSGRGSGGSTYNEQFF.

This clonotype was recorded once. The junction departs from the called germline gene at one end, perhaps through a read error. The chain's CDR3 is CTSSDEGAVTGELFF. CDR3 nucleotide sequence: TGTACCAGCAGTGACGAAGGGGCGGTCACCGGGGAGCTGTTTTTT. J is TRBJ2-2 and V is TRBV12-3 or TRBV12-4, with D maybe TRBD1 (5 bases). This CDR3 is built from 15 residues.

The chain has TRBV14 and TRBJ1-4, with unresolved D. CDR3 size: 16 residues. CDR1 SGHDN and CDR2 FVKESK come from the germline V gene. Trimming pared 4 bases from V and 4 bases from J, leaving 16 bases between. The CDR3 is CASSPNLGRRNEKLFF. The DNA for the CDR3 is TGTGCCAGCAGCCCAAACCTCGGACGGCGTAATGAAAAACTGTTTTTT. The variable domain in full, with the rest retrieved from reference TRBV14 and TRBJ1-4, is EAGVTQFPSHSVIEKGQTVTLRCDPISGHDNLYWYRRVMGKEIKFLLHFVKESKQDESGMPNNRFLAERTGGTYSTLKVQPAELEDSGVYFCASSPNLGRRNEKLFFGSGTQLSVL.

This clonotype was picked up a small number of times. The chain uses TRBV19 and TRBJ1-5, with D possibly being TRBD1 (5 bases). V lost 8 bases, J lost 5 bases, and 13 bases lay in between. This CDR3 region has 13 residues. CDR1 and CDR2 from the germline V gene are LNHDA and SQIVND (reference sequence). The DNA for the CDR3 is TGTGCCAGTCGGGGCTTCGTGGATCAGCCCCAGCATTTT. Translating gives CASRGFVDQPQHF.

This clonotype came up a few times. This rearrangement joins TRBV6-5 to TRBJ2-7; D tentatively fits TRBD1 or TRBD2 (5 bases each). V shed 5 bases and J shed 5 bases, with 19 bases lying between them. The germline V gene encodes CDR1 MNHEY and CDR2 SVGAGI. The CDR3 length is 15 residues. CDR3 sequence reads: CASSPWDVQNHEQYF. For the CDR3, the DNA is TGTGCCAGCAGTCCCTGGGACGTTCAAAACCACGAGCAGTACTTC.

Remarks on this clonotype: The junction and the germline gene differ at one end; a read error may be behind it. The chain joins TRBV6-5 to TRBJ2-1, with 10 bases that match TRBD1. This CDR3 is 16 amino acids long. From germline, CDR1 is MNHEY and CDR2 SVGAGI. CDR3: CVSSSTRGQGFNEQFF. In DNA, the CDR3 is TGTGTCAGCAGTTCTACTCGGGGACAGGGGTTCAATGAGCAGTTCTTC.

This clonotype has only a few counts. The CDR3: CASSKGASYEQYF. In DNA form, the CDR3 reads TGTGCCAGCAGCAAAGGGGCGAGCTACGAGCAGTACTTC. The genes are TRBV21-1 and TRBJ2-7; TRBD1 reflects the table's D call only, with no check against the DNA. TRBV21-1 is a recognized pseudogene. The CDR3 consists of 13 residues.

CDR3 in DNA: TGCAGTGCTAGAGACCCAGGGTCCTTATCCTACGAGCAGTACTTC. Translated: CSARDPGSLSYEQYF. The chain couples TRBV20-1 to TRBJ2-4; D perhaps matches TRBD1 (5 bases). Judging by the DNA end, TRBJ2-7 fits better; the J call may be wrong. Germline CDR1 DFQATT, CDR2 SNEGSKA (reference sequence). The CDR3 totals 15 residues.

A remark on this clonotype: This sequence may be a read error, since a much larger clone differs from it by one base. V and J are TRBV11-2 and TRBJ2-5; 8 bases align to TRBD2. Germline V gives CDR1 SGHAT, CDR2 FQNNGV. CDR3 size: 14 residues. This CDR3 is CAGSLDPGLGEQYF. CDR3 coding DNA: TGTGCCGGCAGCTTAGATCCGGGACTAGGTGAGCAGTACTTC. The full variable domain, completed using reference TRBV11-2 and TRBJ2-5, is EAGVAQSPRYKIIEKRQSVAFWCNPISGHATLYWYQQILGQGPKLLIQFQNNGVVDDSQLPKDRFSAERLKGVDSTLKIQPAKLEDSAVYLCAGSLDPGLGEQYFGPGTRLLVL.

This clonotype was seen a handful of times. CDR3 residues: CSARHRGRRSSYEQYF. CDR3 DNA: TGCAGTGCTAGACACAGGGGGCGTAGGAGCTCCTACGAGCAGTACTTC. V gene TRBV20-1 combines with J gene TRBJ2-7; 9 bases are a match to TRBD1. The V gene's germline CDR1 is DFQATT and CDR2 SNEGSKA (reference sequence). V lost 2 bases and J lost 0; bases outside the gene matches: 8. This CDR3 has 16 amino acids.

This clonotype was observed a handful of times. The chain has TRBV20-1 and TRBJ1-1; D is unclear. Germline V gives CDR1 DFQATT, CDR2 SNEGSKA (reference sequence). Trimming cost V 5 bases and J 5 bases, with 15 bases left between them. The length of the CDR3 is 13 residues. The CDR3 DNA follows: TGCAGTGCTCCTCGGCAGCATGGGACTGAAGCTTTCTTT. Its protein product is CSAPRQHGTEAFF.

The J gene is TRBJ2-1, the V gene TRBV6-5, with 7 bases identical to TRBD2. The CDR3 is made up of 16 amino acids. Per germline, CDR1 MNHEY and CDR2 SVGAGI. V trimming: 5 bases; J trimming: 6 bases; junction bases outside the gene matches: 13. DNA for the CDR3: TGTGCCAGCAGTCACCCGCTCCAGCGGGAATTCAATGAGCAGTTCTTC. It specifies CASSHPLQREFNEQFF.

V is TRBV20-1 and J is TRBJ2-1; 10 bases are shared with TRBD2. Germline V CDR1 and CDR2: DFQATT, SNEGSKA (reference sequence). The ends lost 3 bases at V and 4 bases at J; junction bases unmatched: 6. The CDR3 has 15 residues. CDR3: CSASGLAGAYNEQFF. As DNA, the CDR3 is TGCAGTGCTAGCGGCCTAGCGGGAGCTTACAATGAGCAGTTCTTC.

The chain employs TRBV4-1 and TRBJ1-2; D is ambiguous. In germline, CDR1 is MGHRA, CDR2 YSYEKL. The CDR3 consists of 11 residues. With 8 bases removed from V and 12 bases from J, the gap between germline ends came to 16 bases. The CDR3 region is CASWTPGSHTF. The CDR3 DNA is TGCGCCAGCTGGACGCCCGGGTCCCACACCTTC.

The rearrangement links TRBV3-1 to TRBJ2-3; D is tentatively TRBD1 or TRBD2 (6 bases each). Germline CDR1 and CDR2: LGHDT and YNNKEL (reference sequence). This CDR3 region has 14 residues. V was pared by 2 bases and J by 2 bases, with 8 bases between. The CDR3, as DNA: TGTGCCAGCAGCCAATCGGGGGCCACAGATACGCAGTATTTT. Translated: CASSQSGATDTQYF.

This clonotype has a handful of counts. The V call is TRBV7-2, the J call TRBJ1-5; D unresolved. The germline V gene encodes CDR1 SGHTA and CDR2 FQGNSA. The CDR3 spans 15 residues. Trimming took 0 bases from V and 2 from J, leaving 8 bases between them. This CDR3 is CASSLAGPGNQPQHF. The CDR3 nucleotides are TGTGCCAGCAGCTTAGCTGGACCCGGCAATCAGCCCCAGCATTTT.

The chain joins TRBV2 to TRBJ1-5; D is undetermined. The CDR3 has 12 residues. Trimming took off 3 bases at V and 6 bases at J, with 6 bases between the two ends. The germline gives CDR1 SNHLY, CDR2 FYNNEI. CDR3 in amino acids: CASSESPQPQHF. The CDR3 DNA follows: TGTGCCAGCAGTGAGAGTCCTCAGCCCCAGCATTTT.

This clonotype was counted many times. The chain is built from TRBV12-3 or TRBV12-4 and TRBJ2-1; D perhaps matches TRBD2 (7 bases). The V end was cut by 7 bases, the J end by 0 bases, with 10 bases between. The CDR3 spans 14 residues. The CDR3 sequence is CASIRGGSYNEQFF. CDR3 bases: TGTGCCAGCATTAGGGGGGGCTCCTACAATGAGCAGTTCTTC.

In its sample, this clonotype was seen a few times. V gene TRBV30 combines with J gene TRBJ2-7; 10 bases agree with TRBD2. Germline-derived CDR1 and CDR2 are GTSNPN and SVGIG (reference sequence). This CDR3 has 14 amino acids. V lost 2 bases to trimming and J lost 7 bases; unmatched junction nucleotides: 8. DNA for the CDR3: TGTGCCTGGAGTCCAGGACTAGCGGTGAATGAGCAGTACTTC. Its translation: CAWSPGLAVNEQYF.

The J gene is TRBJ2-1, the V gene TRBV19; TRBD2 might be the D (5 bases). V was trimmed by 3 bases and J by 3 bases, leaving 12 bases between them. The CDR3 has 15 amino acids. From germline, CDR1 is LNHDA and CDR2 SQIVND (reference sequence). This chain's CDR3 is CASSMGGSHYNEQFF. DNA of the CDR3: TGTGCCAGTAGTATGGGCGGGTCTCACTACAATGAGCAGTTCTTC.

The chain recombines TRBV20-1 with TRBJ2-7; TRBD1 matches 9 bases. The CDR3 has 13 amino acids. With 5 bases clipped from V and 4 bases from J, the junction kept 6 bases outside the gene matches. CDR1 is DFQATT, CDR2 SNEGSKA, per germline (reference sequence). The CDR3 sequence is CSASGTGHYEQYF. The CDR3 DNA reads TGCAGTGCTTCCGGGACAGGGCATTACGAGCAGTACTTC.

This clonotype was seen just once. The CDR3 DNA is TGTGCCAGCAGCTTGGCAGAGGTCAGCACAGATACGCAGTATTTT. Translated: CASSLAEVSTDTQYF. The chain uses TRBV7-2 and TRBJ2-3; D unclear. The V end lost 3 bases, the J end lost 0 bases, and 10 bases lay between the germline ends. The CDR3 runs 15 residues. Germline-derived CDR1 and CDR2 are SGHTA and FQGNSA.

About this clonotype: The junction and the germline gene differ at one end; a read error may be behind it. J is TRBJ2-5 and V is TRBV20-1; D remains ambiguous. CDR3 length: 12 residues. CDR1 and CDR2 from the germline V gene are DFQATT and SNEGSKA (reference sequence). This CDR3 is CSALPASETQYF. CDR3 nucleotide sequence: TGCAGTGCTCTTCCCGCATCGGAGACCCAGTATTTC.